This T cell receptor (beta chain) derives from a study of cytomegalovirus exposure and HLA in healthy donors. Whole-study findings and limits: The sole available immune exposure information was CMV serostatus. Among donors in an Asian-associated ancestry cluster, a later analysis reportedly found fewer N-insertions than the roughly 610-donor mean. Most sequenced TCRs were rare (though some public TCRs occurred in many donors).

Researchers ran the PCR with 60 Vbeta and 13 Jbeta primers. The assay was immunoSEQ multiplex PCR, and TCRdb's table has in-frame clones only and misses some. Of approximately 46,000 clones listed, approximately 70% were seen once; the top ten hold roughly 6.5%. Turning to this clone: Its specificity is not known.

The CDR3 consists of 17 residues. Germline CDR1 reads MNHEY; CDR2 reads SMNVEV (reference sequence). J was trimmed by 3 bases and V by 6 bases; bases with no gene match: 16. The sample comprised PBMCs. The source of this sequence is a man aged 25-45 years in good health and CMV-seronegative. This rearrangement joins TRBV27 to TRBJ1-1; TRBD1 matches at 7 bases. CDR3 coding DNA: TGTGCCAGCAGATCAAACAGGGGAGCGTGGTGGGACACTGAAGCTTTCTTT. Protein product: CASRSNRGAWWDTEAFF.